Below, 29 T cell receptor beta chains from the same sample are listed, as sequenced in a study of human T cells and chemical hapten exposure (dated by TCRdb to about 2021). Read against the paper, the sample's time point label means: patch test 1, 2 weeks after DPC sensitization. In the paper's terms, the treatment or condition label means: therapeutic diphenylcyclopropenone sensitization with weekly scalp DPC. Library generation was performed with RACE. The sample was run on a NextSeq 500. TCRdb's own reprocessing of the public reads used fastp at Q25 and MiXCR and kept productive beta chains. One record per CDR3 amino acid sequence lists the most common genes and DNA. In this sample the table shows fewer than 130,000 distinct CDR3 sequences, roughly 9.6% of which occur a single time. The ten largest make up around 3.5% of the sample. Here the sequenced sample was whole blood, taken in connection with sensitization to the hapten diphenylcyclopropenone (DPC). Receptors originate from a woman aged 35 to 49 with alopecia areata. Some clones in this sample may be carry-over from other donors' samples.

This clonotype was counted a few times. The CDR3 DNA is TGTGCCAGCAGCCAAGTGACTAGCGGGTGGTCGGATACGCAGTATTTT. Translation: CASSQVTSGWSDTQYF. The chain is built from TRBV3-1 and TRBJ2-3, with TRBD2 identical over 10 bases. The V gene end was trimmed by 1 base and the J gene end by 6 bases; junction bases not matched to a gene: 7. Germline values: CDR1 LGHDT, CDR2 YNNKEL (reference sequence). The length of the CDR3 is 16 residues.

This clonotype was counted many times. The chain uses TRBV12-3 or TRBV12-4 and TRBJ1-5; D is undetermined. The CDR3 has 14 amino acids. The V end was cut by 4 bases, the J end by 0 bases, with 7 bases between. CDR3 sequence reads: CASSYGLSNQPQHF. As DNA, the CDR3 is TGTGCCAGCAGTTACGGGCTTAGCAATCAGCCCCAGCATTTT.

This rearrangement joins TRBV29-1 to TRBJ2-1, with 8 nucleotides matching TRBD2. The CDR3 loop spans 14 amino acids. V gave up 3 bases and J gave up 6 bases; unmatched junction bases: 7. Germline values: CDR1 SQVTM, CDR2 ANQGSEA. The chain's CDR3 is CSVDSYRGGNEQFF. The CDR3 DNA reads TGCAGCGTTGATTCCTACCGGGGGGGCAATGAGCAGTTCTTC.

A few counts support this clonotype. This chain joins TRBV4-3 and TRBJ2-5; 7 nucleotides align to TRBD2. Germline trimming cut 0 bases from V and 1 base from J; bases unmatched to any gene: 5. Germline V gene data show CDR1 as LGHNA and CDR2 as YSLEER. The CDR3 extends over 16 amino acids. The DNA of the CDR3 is TGCGCCAGCAGCCAAGAAACTAGCGAACTCCAAGAGACCCAGTACTTC. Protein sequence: CASSQETSELQETQYF.

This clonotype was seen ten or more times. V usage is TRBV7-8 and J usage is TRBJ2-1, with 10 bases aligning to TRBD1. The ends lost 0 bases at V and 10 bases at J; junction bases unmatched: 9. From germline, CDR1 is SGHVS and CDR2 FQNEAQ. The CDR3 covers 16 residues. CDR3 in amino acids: CASSLASLGTGVEQFF. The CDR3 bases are TGTGCCAGCAGCTTAGCCTCATTAGGGACAGGGGTAGAGCAGTTCTTC.

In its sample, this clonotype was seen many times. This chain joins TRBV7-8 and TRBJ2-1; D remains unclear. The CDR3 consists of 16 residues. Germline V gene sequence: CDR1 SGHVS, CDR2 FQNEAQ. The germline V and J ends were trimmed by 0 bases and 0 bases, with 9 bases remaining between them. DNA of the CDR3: TGTGCCAGCAGCTTAGCGGGCCCGAGCTCCTACAATGAGCAGTTCTTC. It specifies CASSLAGPSSYNEQFF.

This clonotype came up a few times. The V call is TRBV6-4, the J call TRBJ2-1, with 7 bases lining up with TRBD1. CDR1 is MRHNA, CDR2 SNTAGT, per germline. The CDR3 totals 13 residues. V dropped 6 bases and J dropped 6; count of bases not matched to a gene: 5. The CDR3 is CASSTSGGNEQFF. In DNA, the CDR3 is TGTGCCAGCAGCACTTCAGGGGGCAATGAGCAGTTCTTC.

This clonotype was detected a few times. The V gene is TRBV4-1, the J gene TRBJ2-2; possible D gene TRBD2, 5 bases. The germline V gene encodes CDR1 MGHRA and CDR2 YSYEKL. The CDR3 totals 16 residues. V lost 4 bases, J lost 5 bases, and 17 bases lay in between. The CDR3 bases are TGCGCCAGCAGCCCATACTGGCCCCCGGGGACCGGGGAGCTGTTTTTT. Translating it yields CASSPYWPPGTGELFF.

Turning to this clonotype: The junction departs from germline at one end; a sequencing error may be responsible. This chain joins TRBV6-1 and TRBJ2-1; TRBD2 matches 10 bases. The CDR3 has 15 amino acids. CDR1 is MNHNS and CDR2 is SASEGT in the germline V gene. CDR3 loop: CVSSPSSGSWNEQFF. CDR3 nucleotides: TGTGTCAGCAGTCCCTCTAGCGGGAGTTGGAATGAGCAGTTCTTC.

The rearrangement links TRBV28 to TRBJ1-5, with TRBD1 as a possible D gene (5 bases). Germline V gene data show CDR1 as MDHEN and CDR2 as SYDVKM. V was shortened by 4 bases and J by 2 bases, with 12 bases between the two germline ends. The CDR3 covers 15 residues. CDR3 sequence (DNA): TGTGCCAGCAGTTCAGGGCCGGGGGGCAATCAGCCCCAGCATTTT. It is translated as CASSSGPGGNQPQHF.

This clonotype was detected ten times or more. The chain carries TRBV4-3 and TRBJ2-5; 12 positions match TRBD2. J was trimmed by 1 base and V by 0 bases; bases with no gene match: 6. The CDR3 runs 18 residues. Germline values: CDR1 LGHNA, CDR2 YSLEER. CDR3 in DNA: TGCGCCAGCAGCCAAGATCTTAGGACTAGCGGGATCCAAGAGACCCAGTACTTC. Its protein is CASSQDLRTSGIQETQYF.

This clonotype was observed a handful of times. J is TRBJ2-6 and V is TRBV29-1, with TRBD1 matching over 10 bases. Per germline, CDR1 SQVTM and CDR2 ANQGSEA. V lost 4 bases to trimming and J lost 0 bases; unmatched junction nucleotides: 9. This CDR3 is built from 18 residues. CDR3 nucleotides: TGCAGCGTTGTAGGAACGACAGGGGGCAACTCTGGGGCCAACGTCCTGACTTTC. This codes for CSVVGTTGGNSGANVLTF.

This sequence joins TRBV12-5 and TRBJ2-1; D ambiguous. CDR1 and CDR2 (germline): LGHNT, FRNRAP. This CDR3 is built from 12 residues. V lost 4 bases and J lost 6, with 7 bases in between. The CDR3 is CASGYMANEQFF. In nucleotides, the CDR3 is TGTGCTAGTGGTTACATGGCCAATGAGCAGTTCTTC.

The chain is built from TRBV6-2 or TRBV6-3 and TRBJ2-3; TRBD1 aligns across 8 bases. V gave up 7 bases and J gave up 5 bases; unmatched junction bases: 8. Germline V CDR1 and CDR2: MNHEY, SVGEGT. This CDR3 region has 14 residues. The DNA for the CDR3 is TGTGCCAGCAATCCCAGGGGGCAGGAAGATACGCAGTATTTT. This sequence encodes CASNPRGQEDTQYF.

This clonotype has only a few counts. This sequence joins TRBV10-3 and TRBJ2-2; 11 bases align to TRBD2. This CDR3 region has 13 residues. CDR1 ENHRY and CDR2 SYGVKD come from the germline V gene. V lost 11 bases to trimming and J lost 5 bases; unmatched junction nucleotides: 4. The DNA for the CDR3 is TGTGCCGTTAGCGGGAGGGGTACCGGGGAGCTGTTTTTT. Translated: CAVSGRGTGELFF.

This CDR3 reads CASSLGTGSTGELFF. DNA for the CDR3: TGTGCCAGCAGCTTAGGGACGGGGAGCACCGGGGAGCTGTTTTTT. V usage is TRBV7-2 and J usage is TRBJ2-2; possible D gene TRBD2, 5 bases. The CDR3 is 15 amino acids. Germline loops: CDR1 SGHTA, CDR2 FQGNSA. Trimming took 1 base from V and 4 from J, leaving 10 bases between them. The full variable domain, its missing parts supplied by reference TRBV7-2 and TRBJ2-2, is GAGVSQSPSNKVTEKGKDVELRCDPISGHTALYWYRQSLGQGLEFLIYFQGNSAPDKSGLPSDRFSAERTGGSVSTLTIQRTQQEDSAVYLCASSLGTGSTGELFFGEGSRLTVL.

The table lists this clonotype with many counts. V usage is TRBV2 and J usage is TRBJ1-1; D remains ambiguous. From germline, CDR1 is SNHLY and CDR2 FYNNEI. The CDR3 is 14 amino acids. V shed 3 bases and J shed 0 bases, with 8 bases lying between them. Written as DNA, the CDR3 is TGTGCCAGCAGTGAGGTACCTATGAACACTGAAGCTTTCTTT. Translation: CASSEVPMNTEAFF.

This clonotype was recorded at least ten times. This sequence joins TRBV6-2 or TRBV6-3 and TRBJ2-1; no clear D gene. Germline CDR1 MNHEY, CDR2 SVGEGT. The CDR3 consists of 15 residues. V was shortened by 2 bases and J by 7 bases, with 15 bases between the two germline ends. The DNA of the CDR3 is TGTGCCAGCAGTTACATGCGGCTACCTACGAATGAGCAGTTCTTC. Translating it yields CASSYMRLPTNEQFF.

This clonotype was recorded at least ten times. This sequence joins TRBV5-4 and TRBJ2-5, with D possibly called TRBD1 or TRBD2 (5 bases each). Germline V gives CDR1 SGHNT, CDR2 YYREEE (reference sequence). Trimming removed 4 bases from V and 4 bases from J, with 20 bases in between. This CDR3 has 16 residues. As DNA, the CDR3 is TGTGCCAGCAGCCCACCGTCTCCCCGGGGCGGAGAGACCCAGTACTTC. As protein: CASSPPSPRGGETQYF.

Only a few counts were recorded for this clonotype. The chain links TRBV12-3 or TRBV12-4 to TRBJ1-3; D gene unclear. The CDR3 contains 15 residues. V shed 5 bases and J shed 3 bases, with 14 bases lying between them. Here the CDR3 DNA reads TGTGCCAGCAGTCCCCCGGGGATTAATGGAAACACCATATATTTT. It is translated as CASSPPGINGNTIYF.

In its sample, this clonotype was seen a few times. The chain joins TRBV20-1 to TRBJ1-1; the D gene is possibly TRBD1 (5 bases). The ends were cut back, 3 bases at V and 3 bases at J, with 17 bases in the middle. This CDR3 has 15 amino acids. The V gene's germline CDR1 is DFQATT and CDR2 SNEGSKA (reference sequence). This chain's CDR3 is CSAREVRGRDTEAFF. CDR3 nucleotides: TGCAGTGCTAGGGAAGTGAGGGGTCGGGACACTGAAGCTTTCTTT.

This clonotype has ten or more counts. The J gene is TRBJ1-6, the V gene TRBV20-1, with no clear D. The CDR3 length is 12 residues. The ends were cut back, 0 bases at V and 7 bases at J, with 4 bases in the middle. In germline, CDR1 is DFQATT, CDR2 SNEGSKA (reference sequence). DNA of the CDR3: TGCAGTGCTAGAGACAGCAATTCACCCCTCCACTTT. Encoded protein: CSARDSNSPLHF.

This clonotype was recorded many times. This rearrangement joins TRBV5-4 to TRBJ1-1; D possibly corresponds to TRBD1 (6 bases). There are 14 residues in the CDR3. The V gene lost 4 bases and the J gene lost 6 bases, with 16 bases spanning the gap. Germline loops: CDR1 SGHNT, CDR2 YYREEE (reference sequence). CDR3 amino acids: CASSPGDRRAEAFF. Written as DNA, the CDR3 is TGTGCCAGCAGCCCAGGGGACCGAAGGGCTGAAGCTTTCTTT.

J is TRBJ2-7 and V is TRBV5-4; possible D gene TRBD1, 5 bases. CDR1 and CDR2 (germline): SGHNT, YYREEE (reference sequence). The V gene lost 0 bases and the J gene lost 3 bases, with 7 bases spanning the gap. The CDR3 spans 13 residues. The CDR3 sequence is CASSLDRIYEQYF. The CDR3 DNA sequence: TGTGCCAGCAGCTTGGACAGGATCTACGAGCAGTACTTC.

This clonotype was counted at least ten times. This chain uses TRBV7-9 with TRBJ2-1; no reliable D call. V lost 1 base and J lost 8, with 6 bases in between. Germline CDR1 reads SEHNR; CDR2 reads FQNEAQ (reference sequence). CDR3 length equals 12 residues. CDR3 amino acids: CASSLGSDEQFF. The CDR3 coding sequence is TGTGCCAGCAGCTTAGGATCGGATGAGCAGTTCTTC.

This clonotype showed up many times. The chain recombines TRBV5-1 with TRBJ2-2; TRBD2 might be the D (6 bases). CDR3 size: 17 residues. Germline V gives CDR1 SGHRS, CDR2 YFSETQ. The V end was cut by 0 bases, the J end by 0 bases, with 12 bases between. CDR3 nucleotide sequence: TGCGCCAGCAGCTTGGCGTTAGCGGCAACGAACACCGGGGAGCTGTTTTTT. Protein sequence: CASSLALAATNTGELFF.

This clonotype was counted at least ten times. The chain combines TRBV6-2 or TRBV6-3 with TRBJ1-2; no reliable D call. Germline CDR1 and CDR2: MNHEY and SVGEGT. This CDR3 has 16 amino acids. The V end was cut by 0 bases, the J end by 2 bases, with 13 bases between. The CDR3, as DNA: TGTGCCAGCAGTTACTCTCGCGGGGAGACCAACTATGGCTACACCTTC. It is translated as CASSYSRGETNYGYTF.

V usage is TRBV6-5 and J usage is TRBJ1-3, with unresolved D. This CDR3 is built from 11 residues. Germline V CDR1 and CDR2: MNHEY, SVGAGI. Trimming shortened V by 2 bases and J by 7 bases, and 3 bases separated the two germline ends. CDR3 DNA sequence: TGTGCCAGCAGTTACCAGAACACCATATATTTT. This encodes CASSYQNTIYF.

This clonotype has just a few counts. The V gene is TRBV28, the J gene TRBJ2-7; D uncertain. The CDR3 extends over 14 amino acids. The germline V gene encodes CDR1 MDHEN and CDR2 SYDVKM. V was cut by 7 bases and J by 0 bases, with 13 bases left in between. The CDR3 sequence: CASNGIASSYEQYF. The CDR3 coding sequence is TGTGCCAGCAACGGTATCGCGAGCTCCTACGAGCAGTACTTC.